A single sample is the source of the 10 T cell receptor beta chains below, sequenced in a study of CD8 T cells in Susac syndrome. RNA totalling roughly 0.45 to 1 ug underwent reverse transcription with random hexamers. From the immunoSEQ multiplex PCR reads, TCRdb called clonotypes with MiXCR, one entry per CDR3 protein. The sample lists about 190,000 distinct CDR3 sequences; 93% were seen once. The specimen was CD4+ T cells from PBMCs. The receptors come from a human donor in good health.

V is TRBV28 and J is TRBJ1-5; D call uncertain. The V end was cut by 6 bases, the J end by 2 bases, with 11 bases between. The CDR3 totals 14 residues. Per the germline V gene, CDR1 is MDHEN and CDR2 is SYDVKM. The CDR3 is CASREGRGNQPQHF. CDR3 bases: TGTGCCAGCAGAGAAGGACGGGGCAATCAGCCCCAGCATTTT.

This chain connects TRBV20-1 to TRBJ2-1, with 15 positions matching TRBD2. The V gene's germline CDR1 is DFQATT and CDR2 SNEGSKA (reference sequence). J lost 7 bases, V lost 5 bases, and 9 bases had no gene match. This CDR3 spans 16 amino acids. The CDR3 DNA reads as TGCAGTGCTGCTGGGACTAGCGGGGGGTTTCGTAATGAGCAGTTCTTC. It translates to CSAAGTSGGFRNEQFF.

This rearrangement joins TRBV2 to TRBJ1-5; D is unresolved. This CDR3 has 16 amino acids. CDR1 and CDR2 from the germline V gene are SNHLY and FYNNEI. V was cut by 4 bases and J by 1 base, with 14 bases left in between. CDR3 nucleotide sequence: TGTGCCAGCAGTGGACCAGGCCGTGGGAGCAATCAGCCCCAGCATTTT. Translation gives CASSGPGRGSNQPQHF.

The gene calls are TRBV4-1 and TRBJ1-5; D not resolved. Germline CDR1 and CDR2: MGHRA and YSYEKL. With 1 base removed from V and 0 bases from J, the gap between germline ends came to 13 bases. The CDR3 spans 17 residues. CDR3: CASSQAGAAYSNQPQHF. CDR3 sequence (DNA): TGCGCCAGCAGCCAAGCAGGTGCGGCCTATAGCAATCAGCCCCAGCATTTT.

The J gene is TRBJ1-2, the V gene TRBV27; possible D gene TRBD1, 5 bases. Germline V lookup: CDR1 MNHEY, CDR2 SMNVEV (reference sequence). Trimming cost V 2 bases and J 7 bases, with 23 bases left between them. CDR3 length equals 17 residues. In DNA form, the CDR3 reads TGTGCCAGCAGTTTAAAGGCGGCAGGGTTCCGCATGGGTGGCTACACCTTC. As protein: CASSLKAAGFRMGGYTF.

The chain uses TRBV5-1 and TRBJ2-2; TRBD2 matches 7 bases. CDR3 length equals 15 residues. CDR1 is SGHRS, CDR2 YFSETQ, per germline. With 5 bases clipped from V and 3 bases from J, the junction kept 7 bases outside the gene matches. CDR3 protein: CASRAGGGDTGELFF. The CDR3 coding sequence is TGCGCCAGCAGGGCAGGCGGGGGAGACACCGGGGAGCTGTTTTTT. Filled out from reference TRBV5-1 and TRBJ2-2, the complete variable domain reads KAGVTQTPRYLIKTRGQQVTLSCSPISGHRSVSWYQQTPGQGLQFLFEYFSETQRNKGNFPGRFSGRQFSNSRSEMNVSTLELGDSALYLCASRAGGGDTGELFFGEGSRLTVL.

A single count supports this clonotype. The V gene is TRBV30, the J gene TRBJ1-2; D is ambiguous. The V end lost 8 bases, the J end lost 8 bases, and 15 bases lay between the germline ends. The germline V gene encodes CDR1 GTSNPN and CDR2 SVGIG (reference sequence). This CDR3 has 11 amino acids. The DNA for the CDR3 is TGTGCCGCCGGACTCCGAAGCGGCTACACCTTC. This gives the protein CAAGLRSGYTF.

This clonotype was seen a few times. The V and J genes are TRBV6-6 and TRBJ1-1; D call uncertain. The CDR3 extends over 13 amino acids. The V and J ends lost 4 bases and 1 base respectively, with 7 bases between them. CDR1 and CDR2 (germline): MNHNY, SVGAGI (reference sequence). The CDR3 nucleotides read TGTGCCAGCAGTTCGGCCCCGAACACTGAAGCTTTCTTT. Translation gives CASSSAPNTEAFF.

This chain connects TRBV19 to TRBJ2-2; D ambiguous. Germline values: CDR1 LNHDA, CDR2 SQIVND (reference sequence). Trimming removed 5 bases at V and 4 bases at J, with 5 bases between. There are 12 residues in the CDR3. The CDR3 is CASSYRTGELFF. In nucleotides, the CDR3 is TGTGCCAGTAGTTACCGCACCGGGGAGCTGTTTTTT. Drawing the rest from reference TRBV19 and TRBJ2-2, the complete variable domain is DGGITQSPKYLFRKEGQNVTLSCEQNLNHDAMYWYRQDPGQGLRLIYYSQIVNDFQKGDIAEGYSVSREKKESFPLTVTSAQKNPTAFYLCASSYRTGELFFGEGSRLTVL.

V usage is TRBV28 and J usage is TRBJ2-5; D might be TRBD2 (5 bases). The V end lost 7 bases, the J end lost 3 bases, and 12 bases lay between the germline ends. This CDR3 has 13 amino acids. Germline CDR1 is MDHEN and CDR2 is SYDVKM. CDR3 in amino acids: CASNRGRKETQYF. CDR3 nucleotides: TGTGCCAGCAACCGAGGGCGAAAAGAGACCCAGTACTTC.